This T cell receptor beta chain was sequenced for a study of radiation and T cells in renal cell carcinoma. Background on the study: Nephrectomy followed 15 Gy stereotactic body radiation by 4 weeks.

Time point: baseline pretreatment blood. Treatment given: 15 Gy SBRT to primary tumor, nephrectomy 4 weeks later. This CDR3 spans 17 amino acids. CDR1 and CDR2 (germline): LNHDA, SQIVND (reference sequence). V was cut by 5 bases and J by 7 bases, with 23 bases left in between. TCRdb's copy holds only in-frame clones and misses some; the assay was immunoSEQ multiplex PCR. The sample contains under 55,000 clones, around 83% of which appear only once. The sequences come from blood, collected from a patient whose treatment included radiotherapy and nephrectomy. The sequence was obtained from a woman between 65 and 79 years old with renal cell carcinoma. The chain couples TRBV19 to TRBJ1-4; D is uncertain. DNA for the CDR3: TGTGCCAGTAGTTCCATCGGGGAAGACACGGAAGGTGAAAAACTGTTTTTT. Amino acid sequence: CASSSIGEDTEGEKLFF.